This T cell receptor (beta chain) was captured by sequencing in a study of blood T cell repertoires in COVID-19. Method: immunoSEQ multiplex PCR; TCRdb's copy keeps in-frame clones and lacks some. The sample has 110,000 to 150,000 clones, around 87% seen once. Trimming at V came to 2 bases and at J to 4 bases, leaving 7 bases not matched to a gene. Germline V CDR1 and CDR2: LNHDA, SQIVND (reference sequence). The CDR3 consists of 16 residues. V and J are TRBV19 and TRBJ1-2, with 10 bases aligning to TRBD1. What was sequenced was PBMCs or T cells enriched from blood (not recorded which). The receptor was isolated from a man aged 60 to 75 who had recovered from COVID-19. In DNA form, the CDR3 reads TGTGCCAGTAGTATATCGACAGGGGGCGTCGGCTATGGCTACACCTTC. Translating it yields CASSISTGGVGYGYTF.